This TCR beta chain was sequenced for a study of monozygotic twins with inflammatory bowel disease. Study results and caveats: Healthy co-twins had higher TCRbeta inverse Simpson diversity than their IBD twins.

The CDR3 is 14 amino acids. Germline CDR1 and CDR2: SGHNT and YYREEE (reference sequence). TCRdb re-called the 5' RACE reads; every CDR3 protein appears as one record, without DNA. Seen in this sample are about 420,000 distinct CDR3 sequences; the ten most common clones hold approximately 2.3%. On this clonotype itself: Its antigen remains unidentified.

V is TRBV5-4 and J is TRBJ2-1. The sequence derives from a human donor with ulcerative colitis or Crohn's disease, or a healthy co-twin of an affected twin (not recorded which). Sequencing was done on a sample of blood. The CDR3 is CASSLFQPANEQFF.